The table lists the clone carrying this T cell receptor (beta chain) with many counts. The antigen remains undetermined. RNA transcripts yielded amplified TCR beta CDR3 regions. An initial round of RT-PCR targeting the TCR CDR3 relied on the HTBI primer set. TCRdb re-derived calls from the multiplex PCR reads in MiXCR, one entry per CDR3 protein. Seen here are hundreds of thousands of distinct CDR3 sequences, approximately 25% observed once, and the top ten hold roughly 12%. The data derive from a study of T cells in Graves' hyperthyroidism and ophthalmopathy. J gave up 4 bases and V 6 bases, and 8 bases lay outside the gene matches. The germline gives CDR1 MGHRA, CDR2 YSYEKL. The CDR3 runs to 15 residues. Thyroid ultrasound and orbital computed tomography, with clinical symptoms and serum thyroxine and TRAb, informed diagnoses. General study results and limits: In the blood, most expanded thyroid clonotypes above 0.001 appeared as well.

This sequence joins TRBV4-1 and TRBJ1-3; 8 nucleotides align to TRBD1. The sample taken for sequencing was blood. This TCR was recovered from a woman aged 25-40 years with Graves' ophthalmopathy. The CDR3: CASSPRTGQGNTIYF. CDR3 DNA: TGCGCCAGCAGTCCGCGGACAGGGCAAGGAAACACCATATATTTT.